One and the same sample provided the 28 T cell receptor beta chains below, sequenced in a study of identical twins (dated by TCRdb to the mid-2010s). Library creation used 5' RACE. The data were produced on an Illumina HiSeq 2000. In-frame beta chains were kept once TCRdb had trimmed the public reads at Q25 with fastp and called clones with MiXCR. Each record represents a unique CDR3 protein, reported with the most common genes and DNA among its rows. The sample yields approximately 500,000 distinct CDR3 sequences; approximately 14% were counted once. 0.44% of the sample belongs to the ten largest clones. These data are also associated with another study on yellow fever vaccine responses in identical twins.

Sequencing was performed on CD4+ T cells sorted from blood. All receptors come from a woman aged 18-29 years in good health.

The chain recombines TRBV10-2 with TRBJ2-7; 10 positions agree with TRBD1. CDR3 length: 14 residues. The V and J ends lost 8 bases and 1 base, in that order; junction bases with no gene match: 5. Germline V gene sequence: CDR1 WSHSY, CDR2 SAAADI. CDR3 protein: CASGGTGESYEQYV. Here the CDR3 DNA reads TGCGCCAGCGGGGGGACAGGGGAGTCCTACGAGCAGTACGTC.

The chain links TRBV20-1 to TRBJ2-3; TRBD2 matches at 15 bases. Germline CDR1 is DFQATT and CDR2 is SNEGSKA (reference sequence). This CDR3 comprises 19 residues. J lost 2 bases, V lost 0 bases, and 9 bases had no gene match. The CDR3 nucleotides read TGCAGTGCTAGAGACGCGGGACTAGCGGGGGGACCCCTCACAGATACGCAGTATTTT. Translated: CSARDAGLAGGPLTDTQYF.

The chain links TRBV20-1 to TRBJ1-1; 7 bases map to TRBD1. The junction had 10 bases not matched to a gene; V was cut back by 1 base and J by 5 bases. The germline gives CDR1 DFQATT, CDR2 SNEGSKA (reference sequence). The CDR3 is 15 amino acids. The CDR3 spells CSARAPGGFFTEAFF. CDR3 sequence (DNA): TGCAGTGCTAGAGCTCCAGGGGGGTTCTTTACTGAAGCTTTCTTT.

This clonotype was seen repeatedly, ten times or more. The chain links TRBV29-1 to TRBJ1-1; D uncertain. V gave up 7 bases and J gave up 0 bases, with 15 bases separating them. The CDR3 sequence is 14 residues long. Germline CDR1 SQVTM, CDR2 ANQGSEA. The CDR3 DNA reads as TGCAGCGCCTCCCCGGGGTTCATGAACACTGAAGCTTTCTTT. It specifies CSASPGFMNTEAFF.

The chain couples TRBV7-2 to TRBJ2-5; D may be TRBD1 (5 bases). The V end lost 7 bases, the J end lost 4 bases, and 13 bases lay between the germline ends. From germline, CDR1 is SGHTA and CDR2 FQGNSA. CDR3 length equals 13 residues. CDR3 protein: CASTRQLGETQYF. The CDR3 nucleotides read TGTGCCAGCACAAGACAGTTAGGAGAGACCCAGTACTTC.

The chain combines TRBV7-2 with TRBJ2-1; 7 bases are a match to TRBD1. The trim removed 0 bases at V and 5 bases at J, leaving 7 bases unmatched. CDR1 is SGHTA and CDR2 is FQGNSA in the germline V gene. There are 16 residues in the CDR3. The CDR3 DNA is TGTGCCAGCAGCTTAGCGTTGGCAGGGGGAAACAATGAGCAGTTCTTC. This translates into CASSLALAGGNNEQFF.

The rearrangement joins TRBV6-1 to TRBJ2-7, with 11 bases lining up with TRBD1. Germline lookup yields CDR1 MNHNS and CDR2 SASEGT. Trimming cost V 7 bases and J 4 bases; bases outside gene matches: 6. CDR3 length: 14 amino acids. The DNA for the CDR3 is TGTGCCAGCACAGGAGGGGACAGGGGGTACGAGCAGTACGTC. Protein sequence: CASTGGDRGYEQYV.

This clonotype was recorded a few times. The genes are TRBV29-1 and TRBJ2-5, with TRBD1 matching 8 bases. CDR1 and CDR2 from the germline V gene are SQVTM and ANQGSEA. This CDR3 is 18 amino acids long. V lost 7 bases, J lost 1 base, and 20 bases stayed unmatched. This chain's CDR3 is CSGWDRPTGKLTQETQYF. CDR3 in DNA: TGCAGCGGGTGGGACAGGCCCACTGGAAAGTTAACCCAAGAGACCCAGTACTTC.

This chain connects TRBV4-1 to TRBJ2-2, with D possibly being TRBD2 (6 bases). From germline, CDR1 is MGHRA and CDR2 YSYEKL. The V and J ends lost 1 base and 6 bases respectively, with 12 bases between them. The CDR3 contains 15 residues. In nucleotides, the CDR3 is TGCGCCAGCAGCCAAGGGAGGGGCGGCGCCGGGGAGCTGTTTTTT. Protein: CASSQGRGGAGELFF.

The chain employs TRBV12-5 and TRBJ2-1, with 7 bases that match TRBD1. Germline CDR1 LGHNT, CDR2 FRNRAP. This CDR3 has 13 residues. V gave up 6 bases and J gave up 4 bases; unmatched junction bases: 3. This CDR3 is CASGGDRYNEQFF. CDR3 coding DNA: TGTGCTAGTGGAGGGGACAGATACAATGAGCAGTTCTTC.

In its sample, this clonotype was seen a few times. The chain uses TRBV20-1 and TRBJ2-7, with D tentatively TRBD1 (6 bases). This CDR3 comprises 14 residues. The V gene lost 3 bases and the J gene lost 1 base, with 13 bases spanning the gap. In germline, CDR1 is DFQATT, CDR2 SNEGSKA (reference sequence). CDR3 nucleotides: TGCAGTGCTAGTGCGACAGGCTTATCCTACGAGCAGTACTTC. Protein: CSASATGLSYEQYF.

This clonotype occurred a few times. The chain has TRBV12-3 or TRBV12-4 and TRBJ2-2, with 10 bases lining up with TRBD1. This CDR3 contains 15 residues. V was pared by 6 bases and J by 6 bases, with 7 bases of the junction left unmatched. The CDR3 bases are TGTGCCAGCAGCACGACAGGGGGCAAGGCCGGGGAGCTGTTTTTT. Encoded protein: CASSTTGGKAGELFF.

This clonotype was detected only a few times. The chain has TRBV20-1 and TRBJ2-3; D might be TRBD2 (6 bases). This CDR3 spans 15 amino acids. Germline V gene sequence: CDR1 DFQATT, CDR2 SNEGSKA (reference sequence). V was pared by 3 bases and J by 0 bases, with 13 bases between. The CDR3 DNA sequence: TGCAGTGCTAGGGGGACTGTGAAGAGCACAGATACGCAGTATTTT. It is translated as CSARGTVKSTDTQYF.

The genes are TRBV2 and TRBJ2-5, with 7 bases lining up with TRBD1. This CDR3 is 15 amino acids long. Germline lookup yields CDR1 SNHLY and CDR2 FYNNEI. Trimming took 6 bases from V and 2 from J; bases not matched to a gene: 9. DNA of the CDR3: TGTGCCAGCAGAGCTCGGACACAGGGGCAAGAGACCCAGTACTTC. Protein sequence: CASRARTQGQETQYF.

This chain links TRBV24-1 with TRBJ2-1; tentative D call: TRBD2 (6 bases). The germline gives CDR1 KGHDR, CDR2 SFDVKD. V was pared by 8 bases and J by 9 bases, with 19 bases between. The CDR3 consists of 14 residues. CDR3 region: CATTAGHTAGEQFF. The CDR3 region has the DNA TGTGCCACCACGGCGGGGCACACCGCAGGTGAGCAGTTCTTC.

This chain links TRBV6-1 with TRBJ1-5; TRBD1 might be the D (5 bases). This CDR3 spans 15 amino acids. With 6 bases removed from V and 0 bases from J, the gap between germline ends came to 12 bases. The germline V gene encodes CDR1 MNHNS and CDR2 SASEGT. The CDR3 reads CASRQTGYSNQPQHF. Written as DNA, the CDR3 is TGTGCCAGCAGACAAACAGGATATAGCAATCAGCCCCAGCATTTT.

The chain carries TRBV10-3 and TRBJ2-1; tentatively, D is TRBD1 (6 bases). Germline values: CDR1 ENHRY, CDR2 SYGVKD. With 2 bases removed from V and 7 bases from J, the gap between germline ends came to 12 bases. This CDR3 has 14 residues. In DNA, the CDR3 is TGTGCCATCAGTGAGGGTACAGGGCTAAATGAGCAGTTCTTC. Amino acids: CAISEGTGLNEQFF.

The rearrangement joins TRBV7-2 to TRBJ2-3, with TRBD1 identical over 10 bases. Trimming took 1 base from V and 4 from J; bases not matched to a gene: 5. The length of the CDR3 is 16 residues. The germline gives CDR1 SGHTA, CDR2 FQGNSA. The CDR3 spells CASSLVAGQGADTQYF. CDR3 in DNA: TGTGCCAGCAGCTTAGTGGCAGGACAGGGGGCAGATACGCAGTATTTT. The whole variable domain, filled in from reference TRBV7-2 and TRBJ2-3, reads GAGVSQSPSNKVTEKGKDVELRCDPISGHTALYWYRQSLGQGLEFLIYFQGNSAPDKSGLPSDRFSAERTGGSVSTLTIQRTQQEDSAVYLCASSLVAGQGADTQYFGPGTRLTVL.

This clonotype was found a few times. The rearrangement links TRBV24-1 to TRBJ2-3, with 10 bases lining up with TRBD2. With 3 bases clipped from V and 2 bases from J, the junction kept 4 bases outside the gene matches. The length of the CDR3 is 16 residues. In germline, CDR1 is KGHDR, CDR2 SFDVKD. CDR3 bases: TGTGCCACCAGTGATCCAGGACTAGCGGCCACAGATACGCAGTATTTT. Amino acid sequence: CATSDPGLAATDTQYF.

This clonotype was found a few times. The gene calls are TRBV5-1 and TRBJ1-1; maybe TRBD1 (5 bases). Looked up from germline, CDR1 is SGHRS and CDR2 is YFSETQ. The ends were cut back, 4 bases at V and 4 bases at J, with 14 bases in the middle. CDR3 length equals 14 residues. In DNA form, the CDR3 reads TGCGCCAGCAGCCCGAACACGGGGGTCACTGAAGCTTTCTTT. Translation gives CASSPNTGVTEAFF.

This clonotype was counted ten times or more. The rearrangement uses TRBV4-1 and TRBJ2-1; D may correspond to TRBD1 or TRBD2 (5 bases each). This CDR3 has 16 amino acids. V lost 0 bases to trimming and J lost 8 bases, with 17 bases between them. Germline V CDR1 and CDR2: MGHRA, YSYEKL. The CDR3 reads CASSQEGRAYADEQFF. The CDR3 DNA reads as TGCGCCAGCAGCCAAGAGGGGCGGGCATATGCCGATGAGCAGTTCTTC.

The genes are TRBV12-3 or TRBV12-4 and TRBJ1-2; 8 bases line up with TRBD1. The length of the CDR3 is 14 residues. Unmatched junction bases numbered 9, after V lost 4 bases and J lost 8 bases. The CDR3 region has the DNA TGTGCCAGCAGTTCATCGACAGGGGTTATCGGCTACACCTTC. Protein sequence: CASSSSTGVIGYTF.

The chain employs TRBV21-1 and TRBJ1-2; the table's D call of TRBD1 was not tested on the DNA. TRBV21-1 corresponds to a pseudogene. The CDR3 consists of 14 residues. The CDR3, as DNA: TGTGCCAGGGGGCGGTGTGCTGATCTCTATGGCTACACCTTC. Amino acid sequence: CARGRCADLYGYTF.

CDR3 bases: TGTGCCAGCAGCTTAGAGGGGGCAAGGGGCACTGAAGCTTTCTTT. This codes for CASSLEGARGTEAFF. The gene calls are TRBV11-3 and TRBJ1-1; tentatively, D is TRBD1 (6 bases). Trimming cost V 0 bases and J 4 bases, with 12 bases left between them. Germline V gene sequence: CDR1 SGHNT, CDR2 YENEEA. This CDR3 spans 15 amino acids.

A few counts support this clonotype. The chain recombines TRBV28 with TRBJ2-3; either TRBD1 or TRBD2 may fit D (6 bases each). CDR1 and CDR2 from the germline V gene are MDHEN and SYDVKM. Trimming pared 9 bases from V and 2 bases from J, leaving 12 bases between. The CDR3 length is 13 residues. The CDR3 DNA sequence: TGTGCCAGTGGGGGCGGGACCACAGATACGCAGTATTTT. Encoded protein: CASGGGTTDTQYF.

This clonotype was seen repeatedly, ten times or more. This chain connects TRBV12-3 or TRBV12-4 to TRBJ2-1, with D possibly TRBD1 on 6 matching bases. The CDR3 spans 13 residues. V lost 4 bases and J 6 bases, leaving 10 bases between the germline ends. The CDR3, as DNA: TGTGCCAGCAGTTCTCTAGGGGGCAATGAGCAGTTCTTC. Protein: CASSSLGGNEQFF.

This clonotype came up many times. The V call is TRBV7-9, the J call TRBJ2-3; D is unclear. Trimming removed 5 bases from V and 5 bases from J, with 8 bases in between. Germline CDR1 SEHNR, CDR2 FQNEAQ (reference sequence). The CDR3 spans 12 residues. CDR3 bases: TGTGCCAGCAGCAGCCAAGGAGATACGCAGTATTTT. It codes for CASSSQGDTQYF. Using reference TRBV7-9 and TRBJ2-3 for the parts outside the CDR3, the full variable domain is DTGVSQNPRHKITKRGQNVTFRCDPISEHNRLYWYRQTLGQGPEFLTYFQNEAQLEKSRLLSDRFSAERPKGSFSTLEIQRTEQGDSAMYLCASSSQGDTQYFGPGTRLTVL.

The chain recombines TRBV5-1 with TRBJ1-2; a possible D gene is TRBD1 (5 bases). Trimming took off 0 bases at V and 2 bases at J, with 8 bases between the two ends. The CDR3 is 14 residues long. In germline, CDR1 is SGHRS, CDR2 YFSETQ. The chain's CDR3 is CASSLGDRNYGYTF. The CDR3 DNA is TGCGCCAGCAGCTTGGGGGACCGGAACTATGGCTACACCTTC. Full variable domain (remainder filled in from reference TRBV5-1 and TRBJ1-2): KAGVTQTPRYLIKTRGQQVTLSCSPISGHRSVSWYQQTPGQGLQFLFEYFSETQRNKGNFPGRFSGRQFSNSRSEMNVSTLELGDSALYLCASSLGDRNYGYTFGSGTRLTVV.